Presented here are 25 T cell receptor beta chains from one specimen sequenced in a study of cytomegalovirus exposure and HLA in healthy donors. The PCR made use of 60 Vbeta and 13 Jbeta primers. The protocol was immunoSEQ multiplex PCR, while the TCRdb copy is restricted to in-frame clones and leaves out a portion. The profile shows approximately 140,000 clones, approximately 84% of them singletons. The sample consisted of PBMCs. The receptor set was obtained from a young woman in good health and CMV-seronegative.

V usage is TRBV18 and J usage is TRBJ2-3; weak D call: TRBD2 (6 bases). V was cut by 1 base and J by 4 bases, with 12 bases left in between. The CDR3 length is 15 residues. Germline V gives CDR1 KGHSH, CDR2 LQKENI. CDR3 nucleotide sequence: TGTGCCAGCTCACCACGTACCGGGAGTTCAGATACGCAGTATTTT. Translating gives CASSPRTGSSDTQYF.

The chain has TRBV27 and TRBJ2-2, with TRBD2 matching 7 bases. The germline CDR1 and CDR2 sequences are MNHEY and SMNVEV (reference sequence). This CDR3 has 14 amino acids. The V segment lost 3 bases and the J segment 6 bases; nucleotides outside the gene matches: 4. CDR3 DNA sequence: TGTGCCAGCAGTTTGGTTGGGAGGGCCGGGGAGCTGTTTTTT. It specifies CASSLVGRAGELFF.

The chain has TRBV5-1 and TRBJ2-1; D not resolved. CDR1 and CDR2 from the germline V gene are SGHRS and YFSETQ. Trimming removed 0 bases from V and 9 bases from J, with 13 bases in between. This CDR3 has 14 amino acids. The CDR3 DNA follows: TGCGCCAGCAGCTTGGCGGCGGAAGGTCTTGAGCAGTTCTTC. Translating gives CASSLAAEGLEQFF.

V usage is TRBV18 and J usage is TRBJ2-1; 9 bases line up with TRBD1. V shed 6 bases, J shed 5 bases, and the junction held 8 bases outside the gene matches. Per germline, CDR1 KGHSH and CDR2 LQKENI. The CDR3 length is 15 residues. This CDR3 is CASSPGTGYDNEQFF. In DNA, the CDR3 is TGTGCCAGCTCCCCCGGGACAGGGTATGACAATGAGCAGTTCTTC. The entire variable domain, with the rest obtained from reference TRBV18 and TRBJ2-1, is as follows: NAGVMQNPRHLVRRRGQEARLRCSPMKGHSHVYWYRQLPEEGLKFMVYLQKENIIDESGMPKERFSAEFPKEGPSILRIQQVVRGDSAAYFCASSPGTGYDNEQFFGPGTRLTVL.

CDR3 bases: TGTGCCTGGAGCCCTACCCGGGACAGCTATGGCTACACCTTC. Its translation: CAWSPTRDSYGYTF. V usage is TRBV30 and J usage is TRBJ1-2; TRBD1 aligns across 7 bases. Germline CDR1 is GTSNPN and CDR2 is SVGIG (reference sequence). The V and J ends lost 3 bases and 4 bases, in that order; junction bases with no gene match: 8. The CDR3 loop spans 14 amino acids.

The chain is built from TRBV5-6 and TRBJ2-1; D not certain. The CDR3 consists of 11 residues. V was shortened by 4 bases and J by 9 bases, with 8 bases between the two germline ends. Germline-derived CDR1 and CDR2 are SGHDT and YYEEEE. The CDR3, as DNA: TGTGCCAGCAGCCGTGCGGTTGAGCAGTTCTTC. It is translated as CASSRAVEQFF.

The J gene is TRBJ2-1, the V gene TRBV7-9; D is possibly TRBD2 (5 bases). Germline-derived CDR1 and CDR2 are SEHNR and FQNEAQ (reference sequence). The CDR3 covers 15 residues. V was trimmed by 3 bases and J by 4 bases, leaving 13 bases between them. The CDR3 bases are TGTGCCAGCAGCTTGAGGGCTGCTACTTACAATGAGCAGTTCTTC. Its translation is CASSLRAATYNEQFF.

The chain is built from TRBV6-6 and TRBJ2-7; possible D gene TRBD2, 7 bases. The CDR3 is made up of 16 amino acids. Per germline, CDR1 MNHNY and CDR2 SVGAGI (reference sequence). The V and J ends lost 6 bases and 5 bases respectively, with 23 bases between them. CDR3: CASSHVGGGNPHEQYF. DNA of the CDR3: TGTGCCAGCAGCCACGTGGGAGGGGGGAACCCGCACGAGCAGTACTTC.

This clone was counted a few times. CDR3 amino acids: CAWSASWGVETQYF. The CDR3 nucleotides are TGTGCCTGGAGTGCGTCGTGGGGGGTAGAGACCCAGTACTTC. The gene calls are TRBV30 and TRBJ2-5, with D maybe TRBD2 (6 bases). The CDR3 spans 14 residues. Germline CDR1 GTSNPN, CDR2 SVGIG (reference sequence). Trimming pared 1 base from V and 4 bases from J, leaving 13 bases between.

V and J are TRBV2 and TRBJ2-1, with 9 bases lining up with TRBD2. The germline V gene has CDR1 SNHLY and CDR2 FYNNEI. The CDR3 is 15 amino acids. Trimming cost V 3 bases and J 15 bases; bases outside gene matches: 15. This CDR3 reads CASSELAGARGSRFF. The CDR3 DNA reads TGTGCCAGCAGTGAGTTAGCGGGAGCCAGAGGCTCTAGGTTCTTC.

This clone showed up just a few times. This chain links TRBV7-8 with TRBJ2-3; 7 bases line up with TRBD2. The length of the CDR3 is 15 residues. V was pared by 5 bases and J by 4 bases, with 9 bases of the junction left unmatched. Per the germline V gene, CDR1 is SGHVS and CDR2 is FQNEAQ. The CDR3 protein is CASSPRGGRADTQYF. The DNA of the CDR3 is TGTGCCAGCAGCCCGAGGGGTGGGAGGGCAGATACGCAGTATTTT.

The J gene is TRBJ1-1, the V gene TRBV7-9, with D possibly TRBD1 on 5 matching bases. Deletions cut 2 bases from V and 0 bases from J, with 22 bases between. Germline loops: CDR1 SEHNR, CDR2 FQNEAQ (reference sequence). CDR3 length: 19 amino acids. The CDR3 DNA sequence: TGTGCCAGCAGCTTATACCCGGACACTTTATCAGGGTTGAACACTGAAGCTTTCTTT. This translates into CASSLYPDTLSGLNTEAFF.

The gene calls are TRBV29-1 and TRBJ2-7; possibly TRBD2 for D (6 bases). Between the trimmed V and J ends, which lost 6 bases and 3 bases, there was a span of 12 bases. CDR1 SQVTM and CDR2 ANQGSEA come from the germline V gene. The CDR3 consists of 12 residues. The CDR3 sequence: CSVASDHYEQYF. CDR3 nucleotide sequence: TGCAGCGTAGCTAGCGACCACTACGAGCAGTACTTC.

CDR3 in amino acids: CASTDPPRPREQYF. The CDR3 nucleotides are TGTGCCAGCACCGACCCCCCTAGGCCCCGCGAGCAGTACTTC. The V gene is TRBV6-1, the J gene TRBJ2-7; D is undetermined. Trimming shortened V by 7 bases and J by 6 bases, and 19 bases separated the two germline ends. This CDR3 contains 14 residues. From germline, CDR1 is MNHNS and CDR2 SASEGT.

The chain carries TRBV5-1 and TRBJ2-7, with no clear D. The CDR3 is made up of 13 amino acids. Germline-derived CDR1 and CDR2 are SGHRS and YFSETQ. Deletions cut 4 bases from V and 4 bases from J, with 12 bases between. CDR3 in DNA: TGCGCCAGCAGCCTGATCGCAGATTACGAGCAGTACTTC. It codes for CASSLIADYEQYF.

This chain connects TRBV6-5 to TRBJ1-2, with D possibly TRBD1 on 6 matching bases. The germline CDR1 and CDR2 sequences are MNHEY and SVGAGI. The V gene lost 6 bases and the J gene lost 2 bases, with 10 bases spanning the gap. The CDR3 totals 13 residues. The CDR3 loop reads CASSLGQNYGYTF. The CDR3 DNA follows: TGTGCCAGCAGCCTGGGACAAAACTATGGCTACACCTTC.

This clone was observed a few times. The chain is built from TRBV30 and TRBJ1-2; D not resolved. The CDR3 totals 12 residues. Trimming pared 4 bases from V and 4 bases from J, leaving 10 bases between. Germline V gene data show CDR1 as GTSNPN and CDR2 as SVGIG (reference sequence). CDR3 nucleotide sequence: TGTGCCTGGACCCGAGGAGGCTATGGCTACACCTTC. It translates to CAWTRGGYGYTF. The full variable domain, its missing parts supplied by reference TRBV30 and TRBJ1-2, is SQTIHQWPATLVQPVGSPLSLECTVEGTSNPNLYWYRQAAGRGLQLLFYSVGIGQISSEVPQNLSASRPQDRQFILSSKKLLLSDSGFYLCAWTRGGYGYTFGSGTRLTVV.

V and J are TRBV27 and TRBJ2-7, with D possibly matching TRBD2 (5 bases). V was trimmed by 7 bases and J by 4 bases, leaving 14 bases between them. The CDR3 consists of 13 residues. CDR1 and CDR2 from the germline V gene are MNHEY and SMNVEV (reference sequence). CDR3 residues: CASKAGLGYEQYF. The CDR3, as DNA: TGTGCCAGCAAGGCGGGCCTCGGGTACGAGCAGTACTTC.

This rearrangement joins TRBV6-1 to TRBJ2-3; perhaps TRBD2 as D (6 bases). The germline V gene encodes CDR1 MNHNS and CDR2 SASEGT. V lost 7 bases to trimming and J lost 2 bases, with 10 bases between them. This CDR3 has 13 residues. The CDR3 nucleotides read TGTGCCAGCAACACGGGAGTCACAGATACGCAGTATTTT. Amino acid sequence: CASNTGVTDTQYF.

This chain links TRBV11-1 with TRBJ2-3; 7 bases fit TRBD1. Germline CDR1 SGHAT, CDR2 FQDESV (reference sequence). V dropped 4 bases and J dropped 5; count of bases not matched to a gene: 9. The CDR3 is 15 amino acids. The CDR3 sequence is CASSSRQGPRDTQYF. In nucleotides, the CDR3 is TGTGCCAGCAGCTCCCGACAGGGCCCTAGAGATACGCAGTATTTT.

The rearrangement links TRBV6-1 to TRBJ1-1; weak D call: TRBD1 (5 bases). CDR3 length equals 13 residues. CDR1 and CDR2 from the germline V gene are MNHNS and SASEGT. Trimming took 11 bases from V and 1 from J, leaving 14 bases between them. The CDR3 protein is CAGGGPQNTEAFF. CDR3 sequence (DNA): TGTGCCGGCGGGGGACCCCAGAACACTGAAGCTTTCTTT.

The V gene is TRBV11-2, the J gene TRBJ2-3, with 7 bases identical to TRBD1. Unmatched junction bases numbered 4, after V lost 0 bases and J lost 10 bases. The CDR3 is 13 amino acids. Per the germline V gene, CDR1 is SGHAT and CDR2 is FQNNGV. In DNA form, the CDR3 reads TGTGCCAGCAGCTTAGAGAGGGGGCAACCGCAGTATTTT. Protein sequence: CASSLERGQPQYF.

This clone has more than one count but fewer than ten. The J gene is TRBJ2-7, the V gene TRBV4-1; D unclear. Trimming left V 2 bases short and J 2 bases short, with 10 bases between. CDR1 is MGHRA, CDR2 YSYEKL, per germline. The CDR3 is 14 amino acids. The CDR3 sequence: CASSQIGGTYEQYF. The CDR3 nucleotides are TGCGCCAGCAGCCAAATTGGCGGCACCTACGAGCAGTACTTC.

The chain uses TRBV5-1 and TRBJ1-1; TRBD1 matches 9 bases. The trim removed 0 bases at V and 6 bases at J, leaving 9 bases unmatched. The CDR3 has 16 residues. Germline V lookup: CDR1 SGHRS, CDR2 YFSETQ. The CDR3 DNA reads as TGCGCCAGCAGCTTGGGGGACAGGGAAAGCATCCCTGAAGCTTTCTTT. Residues: CASSLGDRESIPEAFF.

The V and J genes are TRBV29-1 and TRBJ2-1; TRBD2 might be the D (7 bases). Trimming removed 5 bases at V and 7 bases at J, with 27 bases between. Germline CDR1 and CDR2: SQVTM and ANQGSEA. CDR3 size: 17 residues. The CDR3 spells CSVRSPKARGGGNEQFF. The CDR3 DNA reads TGCAGCGTTCGATCCCCCAAGGCTAGGGGGGGTGGGAATGAGCAGTTCTTC.